This T cell receptor beta chain was captured in a study of T cells after yellow fever vaccination (dated by TCRdb to about 2019). Background for the entire study: The SMART-Seq v4 Ultra Low Input RNA kit was used to prepare libraries from fractions with low cell numbers. Blood samples were taken at several timepoints before and after primary and secondary immunization, and bulk PBMC replicates and cell subsets were isolated. The cohort comprised two healthy male donors, one aged 18 to 29 and one aged 30 to 39 years. Bulk TCR alpha and beta repertoires were sequenced longitudinally to track T-cell clones before and after primary and booster YFV17D yellow fever vaccination. Overall results and qualifications from the work: Because the study included only two donors, the extent to which the findings can be generalized is limited. The secondary T-cell response was found to be weaker but faster than the primary response, with a peak reached on day 5 rather than on day 15. After the booster, most of the clones that had expanded following primary vaccination were detected again (around 95% of CD4 and around 88% of CD8), which suggests that memory was broadly maintained. A small fraction of clonotypes appeared in both the CD4 and CD8 compartments, likely as a result of convergent recombination. Because abundant contaminating clonotypes from the bulk population could be contained in FACS-sorted repertoires, computational filtering was required.

The sequencer was an Illumina NovaSeq 6000. Synthesis of TCR cDNA relied on 5'RACE template switching, a step that introduced a universal primer site along with unique molecular identifiers. Priming for cDNA synthesis came from both the TCR alpha and TCR beta constant segments. Libraries were amplified in two PCR steps, with sample barcodes and sequencing adapters added in the second step. Libraries were sequenced on Illumina HiSeq 2500 (2x100 bp) or NovaSeq (2x150 bp). In the original analysis: MIGEC handled demultiplexing of reads and collapsing into UMI consensus sequences, while MiXCR performed V(D)J alignment. Clonotypes responding to the vaccine were identified with edgeR on replicate PBMC samples, with the criteria of FDR below 0.01 and a log2 fold change above 5 up to day 15. Bulk clonotypes were assigned CD4 or CD8 identity according to which sequenced CD4 or CD8 repertoire held them at higher abundance. TCRdb reran the public reads through fastp at Q25 and MiXCR, keeping productive beta chains. A single entry per CDR3 protein holds the most common genes and DNA from its merged rows. The V and J calls here are based on TCRdb, not the publication. This sample gives 300,000 or so distinct CDR3 sequences in total; roughly 4% of them show up just once. The ten largest make up more than 20% of the sample.

The intended sense of this specimen's treatment or condition label: live attenuated yellow fever vaccine strain. At each blood-draw timepoint, two biological replicates of bulk PBMCs were obtained. PBMCs were isolated from peripheral blood using a standard Ficoll-Paque protocol. RNA was extracted with TriZol from bulk PBMCs, CD4 and CD8 fractions, and dextramer-positive and dextramer-negative fractions. Trimming at the junction amounts to 4 bases on V and 7 bases on J, and the germline ends lie 17 bases apart. CDR1 and CDR2, looked up from the germline V gene (reference sequence), are SEHNR and FQNEAQ. CDR3 length: 15 amino acids, cysteine to phenylalanine. Only CDR3 DNA remains: 45 bases, in frame from the first base. Comments on this clonotype: Its antigen has not been determined. The record has no base qualities; no much larger clone is one base away.

The TCR sequence derives from a young man who received the YFV17D yellow fever vaccine. Recombination linked TRBV7-9 to TRBJ1-5, with no confident D gene call. The specimen was PBMCs, collected 5 days after the yellow fever booster vaccination. The DNA sequence is given as TGTGCCAGCAGCTCATCCGATCCTCTGGTACAGCCCCAGCATTTT. The translation is CASSSSDPLVQPQHF.